A selection of T cell receptor beta chains follows, all from one sample in a study of CD8 T cells in Susac syndrome. TCRdb redid the calling of the immunoSEQ multiplex PCR reads with MiXCR, one entry per CDR3 protein. The data contain 130,000 or so distinct CDR3 sequences, 85% to 95% of them seen just once; the ten biggest clones take up approximately 0.11%. The specimen sequenced was CD4+ T cells from PBMCs. These receptors were taken from a human donor with multiple sclerosis. The CDR3 runs from the conserved cysteine through the conserved F or W. The order of the fields is CDR3 length, clone size, D gene, J gene, V gene, CDR3 DNA, CDR3 protein. A D gene is named only where the DNA matches it firmly. Size tells how often a clone was seen (once, few, many) or the class of an expanded clone, and some rows leave it out.

len: 11; abundance: NA; d_gene: NA; j_gene: TRBJ2-1; v_gene: TRBV20-1; CDR3nt: TGCAGTGCTCGAAACTACAATGAGCAGTTCTTC; CDR3aa: CSARNYNEQFF
len: 16; abundance: NA; d_gene: NA; j_gene: TRBJ2-5; v_gene: TRBV6-1; CDR3nt: TGTGCCAGCAGTGAATTGGAGGGGGCCTTCCAAGAGACCCAGTACTTC; CDR3aa: CASSELEGAFQETQYF
len: 15; abundance: NA; d_gene: TRBD2; j_gene: TRBJ2-1; v_gene: TRBV7-8; CDR3nt: TGTGCCAGCAGCCCTAGCGGGAGGGTGAACAATGAGCAGTTCTTC; CDR3aa: CASSPSGRVNNEQFF
len: 15; abundance: NA; d_gene: TRBD2; j_gene: TRBJ2-7; v_gene: TRBV19; CDR3nt: TGTGCCAGTAGTACCACTAGCGGGAGGCCCCACGAGCAGTACTTC; CDR3aa: CASSTTSGRPHEQYF
len: 14; abundance: NA; d_gene: TRBD1; j_gene: TRBJ2-1; v_gene: TRBV20-1; CDR3nt: TGCAGTGCTAGTAAGGGGGCCCCTCGGAATGAGCAGTTCTTC; CDR3aa: CSASKGAPRNEQFF
len: 15; abundance: NA; d_gene: NA; j_gene: TRBJ2-5; v_gene: TRBV28; CDR3nt: TGTGCCAGCAGTTTTGATGGGGCAGGCCAAGAGACCCAGCACTTC; CDR3aa: CASSFDGAGQETQHF
len: 15; abundance: NA; d_gene: NA; j_gene: TRBJ2-6; v_gene: TRBV27; CDR3nt: TGTGCCAGCACCTCAAAATATCCGGGGGCCAACGTCCTGACTTTC; CDR3aa: CASTSKYPGANVLTF
len: 14; abundance: NA; d_gene: NA; j_gene: TRBJ1-5; v_gene: TRBV6-2/TRBV6-3; CDR3nt: TGTGCCAGCAGTTACAGCCTCCAGGGACAGCCCCAGCATTTT; CDR3aa: CASSYSLQGQPQHF
len: 16; abundance: NA; d_gene: TRBD1; j_gene: TRBJ1-2; v_gene: TRBV29-1; CDR3nt: TGCAGCGTTGATACACCTCCGGACAGGGCCAGGACTGGCTACACCTTC; CDR3aa: CSVDTPPDRARTGYTF
len: 15; abundance: NA; d_gene: TRBD2; j_gene: TRBJ2-3; v_gene: TRBV5-1; CDR3nt: TGCGCCAGCACTACGAGCGGGGGGGCCGGGGATACGCAGTATTTT; CDR3aa: CASTTSGGAGDTQYF
len: 15; abundance: NA; d_gene: TRBD1; j_gene: TRBJ2-5; v_gene: TRBV7-9; CDR3nt: TGTGCCAGCAGCTCCCCGGACAGGGGACGAAAGACCCAGTACTTC; CDR3aa: CASSSPDRGRKTQYF
len: 15; abundance: NA; d_gene: NA; j_gene: TRBJ2-7; v_gene: TRBV9; CDR3nt: TGTGCCAGCAGCGTAGACGAGAGACCCTCCTACGAGCAGTACTTC; CDR3aa: CASSVDERPSYEQYF
len: 16; abundance: NA; d_gene: TRBD2; j_gene: TRBJ2-1; v_gene: TRBV28; CDR3nt: TGTGCCAGCAGGTTTCCCGGGACTAGCGGGAGCAATGAGCAGTTCTTC; CDR3aa: CASRFPGTSGSNEQFF
len: 18; abundance: NA; d_gene: TRBD2; j_gene: TRBJ2-3; v_gene: TRBV9; CDR3nt: TGTGCCAGCAGCGTAGGGGGCCGGCGGGGGAGATACACAGATACGCAGTATTTT; CDR3aa: CASSVGGRRGRYTDTQYF
len: 12; abundance: NA; d_gene: NA; j_gene: TRBJ2-7; v_gene: TRBV30; CDR3nt: TGTGCCTGGACCCCGTCGGGCTACGAGCAGTACTTC; CDR3aa: CAWTPSGYEQYF
len: 18; abundance: NA; d_gene: NA; j_gene: TRBJ1-5; v_gene: TRBV12-3/TRBV12-4; CDR3nt: TGTGCCAGCAGACCACGAGGGCAGGGAATCGGGAGCAATCAGCCCCAGCATTTT; CDR3aa: CASRPRGQGIGSNQPQHF
len: 14; abundance: NA; d_gene: NA; j_gene: TRBJ2-3; v_gene: TRBV20-1; CDR3nt: TGCAGTGCTAGATTGACCTCTAGCACAGATACGCAGTATTTT; CDR3aa: CSARLTSSTDTQYF
len: 12; abundance: NA; d_gene: NA; j_gene: TRBJ1-2; v_gene: TRBV7-9; CDR3nt: TGTGCCAGCAGCTTAGGGGACCGGGACACCTCTTTC; CDR3aa: CASSLGDRDTSF
len: 14; abundance: few; d_gene: NA; j_gene: TRBJ2-1; v_gene: TRBV27; CDR3nt: TGTGCCAGCAGTTTATCGAGAGGGAGGAATGAGCAGTTCTTC; CDR3aa: CASSLSRGRNEQFF
len: 18; abundance: NA; d_gene: TRBD2; j_gene: TRBJ2-4; v_gene: TRBV7-2; CDR3nt: TGTGCCAGCAGCTTAGTGGGGGGACTAGCGGGGTCTCTAAACATTCAGTACTTC; CDR3aa: CASSLVGGLAGSLNIQYF
len: 16; abundance: NA; d_gene: TRBD1; j_gene: TRBJ1-5; v_gene: TRBV19; CDR3nt: TGTGCCAGTAGTACAACCGGGACAGGGGGCTATCAGCCCCAGCATTTT; CDR3aa: CASSTTGTGGYQPQHF
len: 13; abundance: NA; d_gene: NA; j_gene: TRBJ2-7; v_gene: TRBV11-3; CDR3nt: TGTGCCAGCAGCCTCGGGCCTCCCTACGAGCAGTACTTC; CDR3aa: CASSLGPPYEQYF
len: 11; abundance: NA; d_gene: NA; j_gene: TRBJ2-4; v_gene: TRBV19; CDR3nt: TGTGCCAGTAGTACTGCGGACATTCAGTACTTC; CDR3aa: CASSTADIQYF
len: 13; abundance: NA; d_gene: NA; j_gene: TRBJ2-5; v_gene: TRBV3-1; CDR3nt: TGTGCCAGCAGTCTCCGACAGCAAGAGACCCAGTACTTC; CDR3aa: CASSLRQQETQYF
len: 17; abundance: once; d_gene: TRBD2; j_gene: TRBJ2-2; v_gene: TRBV3-1; CDR3nt: TGTGCCAGCAGCCAGCCCATGACTAGCGCGAACACCGGGGAGCTGTTTTTT; CDR3aa: CASSQPMTSANTGELFF
len: 15; abundance: NA; d_gene: NA; j_gene: TRBJ2-1; v_gene: TRBV7-2; CDR3nt: TGTGCCAGCAGCGACCCGGGGACACGCCGAAATGAGCAGTTCTTC; CDR3aa: CASSDPGTRRNEQFF
len: 15; abundance: NA; d_gene: NA; j_gene: TRBJ2-1; v_gene: TRBV20-1; CDR3nt: TGCAGTGCTGTTCCGGGCAGCAATCCCTACAATGAGCAGTTCTTC; CDR3aa: CSAVPGSNPYNEQFF
len: 17; abundance: NA; d_gene: NA; j_gene: TRBJ2-7; v_gene: TRBV4-3; CDR3nt: TGCGCCAGCAGCCAAGAGCTACGGACGACCGTCCCTGGGGAGCAGTACTTC; CDR3aa: CASSQELRTTVPGEQYF
len: 13; abundance: NA; d_gene: NA; j_gene: TRBJ2-3; v_gene: TRBV27; CDR3nt: TGTGCCAGCAGTCCATGGGCGGGAGATACGCAGTATTTT; CDR3aa: CASSPWAGDTQYF
len: 14; abundance: NA; d_gene: NA; j_gene: TRBJ2-7; v_gene: TRBV7-9; CDR3nt: TGTGCCAGCAGCTTCCGGGAGCTCTCCTACGAGCAGTACTTC; CDR3aa: CASSFRELSYEQYF
len: 16; abundance: NA; d_gene: NA; j_gene: TRBJ2-1; v_gene: TRBV7-2; CDR3nt: TGTGCCAGCAGCTTAGTAACTTACAGCGGCCAAAAAGGGCAGTTCTTC; CDR3aa: CASSLVTYSGQKGQFF
len: 13; abundance: NA; d_gene: NA; j_gene: TRBJ2-4; v_gene: TRBV19; CDR3nt: TGTGCCAGTAGCAGGGGGGACAAAAACATTCAGTACTTC; CDR3aa: CASSRGDKNIQYF
len: 13; abundance: NA; d_gene: NA; j_gene: TRBJ2-1; v_gene: TRBV20-1; CDR3nt: TGCAGTGCCCCAGGGGTATCCCGCAATGAGCAGTTCTTC; CDR3aa: CSAPGVSRNEQFF
len: 13; abundance: NA; d_gene: NA; j_gene: TRBJ2-6; v_gene: TRBV20-1; CDR3nt: TGCAGTGCTAGAGGGGCTGGGGCCAACGTCCTGACTTTC; CDR3aa: CSARGAGANVLTF
len: 15; abundance: few; d_gene: TRBD2; j_gene: TRBJ2-1; v_gene: TRBV12-3/TRBV12-4; CDR3nt: TGTGCCAGCAGTCCACGACTAGCGGGGTACAATGAGCAGTTCTTC; CDR3aa: CASSPRLAGYNEQFF
len: 14; abundance: NA; d_gene: NA; j_gene: TRBJ1-1; v_gene: TRBV27; CDR3nt: TGTGCCAGCAGCCTACAGGGTCGGGGCACTGAAGCTTTCTTT; CDR3aa: CASSLQGRGTEAFF
len: 19; abundance: NA; d_gene: TRBD2; j_gene: TRBJ2-6; v_gene: TRBV9; CDR3nt: TGTGCCAGCAGCATACATTCATCGCTACTAGCGGCTGGGGCCAACGTCCTGACTTTC; CDR3aa: CASSIHSSLLAAGANVLTF
len: 14; abundance: NA; d_gene: NA; j_gene: TRBJ2-1; v_gene: TRBV20-1; CDR3nt: TGCAGTGCTAGAGGGGAGAGCTCCTACAATGAGCAGTTCTTC; CDR3aa: CSARGESSYNEQFF
len: 15; abundance: NA; d_gene: TRBD1; j_gene: TRBJ2-5; v_gene: TRBV24-1; CDR3nt: TGTGCCACCAGTGATCCGACAGGGGCAGGGGAGACCCAGTACTTC; CDR3aa: CATSDPTGAGETQYF
len: 14; abundance: NA; d_gene: NA; j_gene: TRBJ2-7; v_gene: TRBV29-1; CDR3nt: TGCAGCGTCGCTTCCGGGACGGGATCCTACGAGCAGTACTTC; CDR3aa: CSVASGTGSYEQYF
len: 13; abundance: NA; d_gene: NA; j_gene: TRBJ1-1; v_gene: TRBV6-5; CDR3nt: TGTGCCAGCAGAGGACACATGAACACTGAAGCTTTCTTT; CDR3aa: CASRGHMNTEAFF
len: 14; abundance: few; d_gene: NA; j_gene: TRBJ2-7; v_gene: TRBV11-1; CDR3nt: TGTGCCAGCAGCCCCGCCGGGAGCTCCTACGAGCAGTACTTC; CDR3aa: CASSPAGSSYEQYF
len: 17; abundance: NA; d_gene: TRBD1; j_gene: TRBJ2-4; v_gene: TRBV7-8; CDR3nt: TGTGCCAGCAGCTTAGACGGACAGGGGAAGGCCAAAAACATTCAGTACTTC; CDR3aa: CASSLDGQGKAKNIQYF
len: 14; abundance: NA; d_gene: NA; j_gene: TRBJ2-1; v_gene: TRBV6-5; CDR3nt: TGTGCCAGCAGTTACGACACAGGATACAATGAGCAGTTCTTC; CDR3aa: CASSYDTGYNEQFF
len: 12; abundance: NA; d_gene: NA; j_gene: TRBJ1-2; v_gene: TRBV27; CDR3nt: TGTGCCAGCAGTCCACTAGGGGGGCAGGACACCTTC; CDR3aa: CASSPLGGQDTF
len: 16; abundance: NA; d_gene: NA; j_gene: TRBJ2-2; v_gene: TRBV7-8; CDR3nt: TGTGCCAGCAGCTACCAAACCGGGACGCTAGCCGGGGAGCTGTTTTTT; CDR3aa: CASSYQTGTLAGELFF
len: 14; abundance: NA; d_gene: NA; j_gene: TRBJ2-7; v_gene: TRBV5-8; CDR3nt: TGTGCCAGCAGCTTGATCCCTAGCACGTACGAGCAGTACTTC; CDR3aa: CASSLIPSTYEQYF
len: 14; abundance: few; d_gene: NA; j_gene: TRBJ2-2; v_gene: TRBV5-1; CDR3nt: TGCGCCAGCAGCTTTTCAGGGAACACCGGGGAGCTGTTTTTT; CDR3aa: CASSFSGNTGELFF
len: 12; abundance: NA; d_gene: NA; j_gene: TRBJ2-2; v_gene: TRBV7-2; CDR3nt: TGTGCCAGCAGGCAAGCAGGCGGGGAGCTGTTTTTT; CDR3aa: CASRQAGGELFF
len: 13; abundance: NA; d_gene: NA; j_gene: TRBJ1-2; v_gene: TRBV14; CDR3nt: TGTGCCAGCAGCCCCGAGGTCCTCTATGGCTACACCTTC; CDR3aa: CASSPEVLYGYTF
len: 13; abundance: NA; d_gene: NA; j_gene: TRBJ1-1; v_gene: TRBV7-2; CDR3nt: TGTGCCAGCAGCCGCGGTCCGAACACTGAAGCTTTCTTT; CDR3aa: CASSRGPNTEAFF
len: 15; abundance: NA; d_gene: TRBD1; j_gene: TRBJ1-1; v_gene: TRBV24-1; CDR3nt: TGTGCCACCAGTGTTGACAGGGGGCAGGGCACTGAAGCTTTCTTT; CDR3aa: CATSVDRGQGTEAFF